The source of this TCR beta chain is a study of blood T cell repertoires in COVID-19. Study at large: T cells, B-cell-depleted T cells, or PBMCs supplied cDNA or gDNA.

Sequencing used immunoSEQ multiplex PCR; TCRdb keeps in-frame clones, though not all of them. Among a few hundred thousand clones listed, around 85% were seen once. Clinical histories supplied by participants themselves formed the basis of cohort assignment. The CDR3 loop spans 16 amino acids. V lost 0 bases to trimming and J lost 5 bases; unmatched junction nucleotides: 7. Germline V gene data show CDR1 as SGHKS and CDR2 as YYEKEE (reference sequence). The TCR sequence derives from a woman aged 50 to 60 who had recovered from COVID-19. The sequencing sample was made of PBMCs or T cells enriched from blood (not recorded which). V and J are TRBV5-5 and TRBJ1-1, with 10 bases matching TRBD1. DNA for the CDR3: TGTGCCAGCAGCTTGGCCATTGACAGGGGGCTTACTGAAGCTTTCTTT. As protein: CASSLAIDRGLTEAFF.